This TCR beta chain was observed in a study of blood T cell repertoires in COVID-19. Study details: The origin of the acute and convalescent COVID-19 samples was the United States, Italy and Spain. PBMCs, B-cell-depleted T cells, or T cells provided the cDNA or gDNA that made up the material.

The length of the CDR3 is 14 residues. Between the trimmed V and J ends, which lost 7 bases and 4 bases, there was a span of 16 bases. Germline V gives CDR1 LGHDT, CDR2 YNNKEL (reference sequence). In the original workflow: Nucleated cell number was recorded as an estimate derived from reference gene primer amplification. Assay: immunoSEQ multiplex PCR; the TCRdb copy retains only in-frame clones and omits some. The DNA was the basis for D and trimming; V, J and clone size are from that table. The top ten hold around 3% of the sample, which has about 130,000 clones, roughly four fifths seen once. A few counts support this clone.

Sample: peripheral blood. The source of this sequence is a woman older than 75 with acute or convalescent COVID-19. The chain recombines TRBV3-1 (or the pseudogene TRBV3-2) with TRBJ1-1; possible D gene TRBD1, 5 bases. CDR3 coding DNA: TGTGCCAGCACCATTGGGACGGGAGGCACTGAAGCTTTCTTT. It encodes CASTIGTGGTEAFF.